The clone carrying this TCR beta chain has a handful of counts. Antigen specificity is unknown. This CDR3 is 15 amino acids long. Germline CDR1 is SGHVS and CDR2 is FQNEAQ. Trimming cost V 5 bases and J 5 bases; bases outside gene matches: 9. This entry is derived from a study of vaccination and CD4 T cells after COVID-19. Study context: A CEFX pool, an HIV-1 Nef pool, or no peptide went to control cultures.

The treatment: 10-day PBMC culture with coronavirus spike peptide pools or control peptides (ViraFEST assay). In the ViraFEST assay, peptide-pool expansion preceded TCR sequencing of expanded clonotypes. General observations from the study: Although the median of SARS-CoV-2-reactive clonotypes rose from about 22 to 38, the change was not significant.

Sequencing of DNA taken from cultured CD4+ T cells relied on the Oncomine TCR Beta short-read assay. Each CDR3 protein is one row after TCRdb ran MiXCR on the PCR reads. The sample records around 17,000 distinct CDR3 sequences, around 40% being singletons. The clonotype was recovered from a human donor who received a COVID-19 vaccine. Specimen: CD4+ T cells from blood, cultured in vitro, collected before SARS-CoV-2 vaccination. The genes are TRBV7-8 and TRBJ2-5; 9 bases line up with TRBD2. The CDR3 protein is CASSPPGLALETQYF. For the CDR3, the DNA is TGTGCCAGCAGCCCCCCGGGACTAGCTTTGGAGACCCAGTACTTC. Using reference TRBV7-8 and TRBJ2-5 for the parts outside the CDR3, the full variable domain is GAGVSQSPRYKVAKRGQDVALRCDPISGHVSLFWYQQALGQGPEFLTYFQNEAQLDKSGLPSDRFFAERPEGSVSTLKIQRTQQEDSAVYLCASSPPGLALETQYFGPGTRLLVL.